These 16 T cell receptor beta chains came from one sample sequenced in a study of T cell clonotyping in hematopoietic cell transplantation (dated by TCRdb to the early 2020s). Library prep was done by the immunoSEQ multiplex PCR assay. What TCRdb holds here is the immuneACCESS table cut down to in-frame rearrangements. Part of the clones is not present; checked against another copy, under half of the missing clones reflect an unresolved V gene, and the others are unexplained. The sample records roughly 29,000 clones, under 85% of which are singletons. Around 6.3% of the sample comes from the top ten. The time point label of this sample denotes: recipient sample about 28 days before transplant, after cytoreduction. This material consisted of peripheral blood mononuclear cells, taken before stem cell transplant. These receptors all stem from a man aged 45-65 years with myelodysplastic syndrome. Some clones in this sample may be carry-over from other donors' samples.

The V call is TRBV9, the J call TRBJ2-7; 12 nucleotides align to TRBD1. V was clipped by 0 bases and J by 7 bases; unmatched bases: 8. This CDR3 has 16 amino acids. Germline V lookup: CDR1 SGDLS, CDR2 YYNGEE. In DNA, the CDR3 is TGTGCCAGCAGCGTAGCAGGGACAGGGGGCTTGCGGGAGCAGTACTTC. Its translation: CASSVAGTGGLREQYF.

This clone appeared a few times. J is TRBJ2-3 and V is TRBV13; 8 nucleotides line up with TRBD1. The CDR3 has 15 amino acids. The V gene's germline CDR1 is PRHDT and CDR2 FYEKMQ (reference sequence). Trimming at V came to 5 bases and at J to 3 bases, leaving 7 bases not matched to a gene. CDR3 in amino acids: CASSGRGLPTDTQYF. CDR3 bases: TGTGCCAGCAGCGGCAGGGGGCTTCCTACAGATACGCAGTATTTT.

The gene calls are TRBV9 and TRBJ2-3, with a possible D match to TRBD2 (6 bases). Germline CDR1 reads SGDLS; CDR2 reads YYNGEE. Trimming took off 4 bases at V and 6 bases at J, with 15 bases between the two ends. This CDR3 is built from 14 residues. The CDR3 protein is CASSPGRELDTQYF. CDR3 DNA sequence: TGTGCCAGCAGCCCTGGTCGGGAGTTGGATACGCAGTATTTT.

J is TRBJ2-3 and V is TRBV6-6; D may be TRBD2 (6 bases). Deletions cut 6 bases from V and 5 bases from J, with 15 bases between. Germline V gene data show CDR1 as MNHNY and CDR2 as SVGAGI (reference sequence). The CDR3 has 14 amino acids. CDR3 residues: CASRLSGSGDTQYF. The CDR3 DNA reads TGTGCCAGCAGACTGTCTGGTAGCGGAGATACGCAGTATTTT.

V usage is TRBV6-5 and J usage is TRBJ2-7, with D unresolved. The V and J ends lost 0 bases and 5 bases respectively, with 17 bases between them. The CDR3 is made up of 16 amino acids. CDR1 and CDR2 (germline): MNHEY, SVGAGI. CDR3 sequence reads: CASSYSWTHFPHEQYF. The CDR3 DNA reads TGTGCCAGCAGTTACTCCTGGACCCATTTCCCCCACGAGCAGTACTTC.

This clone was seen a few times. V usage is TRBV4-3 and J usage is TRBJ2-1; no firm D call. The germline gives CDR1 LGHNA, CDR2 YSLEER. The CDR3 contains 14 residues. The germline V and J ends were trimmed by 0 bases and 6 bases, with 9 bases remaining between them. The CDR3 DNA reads TGCGCCAGCAGCCAAGATTGGGGATTCAATGAGCAGTTCTTC. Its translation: CASSQDWGFNEQFF.

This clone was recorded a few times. The CDR3 reads CASKRDSNQPQHF. The CDR3 nucleotides are TGTGCCAGCAAGAGGGACAGCAATCAGCCCCAGCATTTT. The chain uses TRBV6-5 and TRBJ1-5, with TRBD1 as a possible D gene (5 bases). CDR3 size: 13 residues. V was pared by 7 bases and J by 1 base, with 8 bases between. Per germline, CDR1 MNHEY and CDR2 SVGAGI.

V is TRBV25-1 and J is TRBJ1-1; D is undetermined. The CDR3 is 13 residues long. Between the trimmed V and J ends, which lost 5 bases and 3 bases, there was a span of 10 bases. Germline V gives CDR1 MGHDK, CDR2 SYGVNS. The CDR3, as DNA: TGTGCCAGCAGTCCACGGGGTTACACTGAAGCTTTCTTT. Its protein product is CASSPRGYTEAFF. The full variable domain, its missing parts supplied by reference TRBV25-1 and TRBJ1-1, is EADIYQTPRYLVIGTGKKITLECSQTMGHDKMYWYQQDPGMELHLIHYSYGVNSTEKGDLSSESTVSRIRTEHFPLTLESARPSHTSQYLCASSPRGYTEAFFGQGTRLTVV.

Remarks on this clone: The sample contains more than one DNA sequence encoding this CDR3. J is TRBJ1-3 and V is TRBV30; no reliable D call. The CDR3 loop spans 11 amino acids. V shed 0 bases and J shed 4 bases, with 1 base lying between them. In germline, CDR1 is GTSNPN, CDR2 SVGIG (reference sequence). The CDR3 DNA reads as TGTGCCTGGAGTGTGGGAAACACCATATATTTT. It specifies CAWSVGNTIYF.

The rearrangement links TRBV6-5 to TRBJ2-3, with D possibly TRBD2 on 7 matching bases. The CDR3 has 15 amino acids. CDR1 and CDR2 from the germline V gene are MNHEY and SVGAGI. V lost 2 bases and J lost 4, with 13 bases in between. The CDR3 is CASSYAGARADTQYF. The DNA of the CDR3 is TGTGCCAGCAGTTACGCGGGGGCTAGGGCAGATACGCAGTATTTT.

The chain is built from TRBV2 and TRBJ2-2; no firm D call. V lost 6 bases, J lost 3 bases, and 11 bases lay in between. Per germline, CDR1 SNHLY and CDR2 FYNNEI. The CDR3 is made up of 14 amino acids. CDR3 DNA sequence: TGTGCCAGCAGCGAAAAGTCCTACACCGGGGAGCTGTTTTTT. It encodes CASSEKSYTGELFF. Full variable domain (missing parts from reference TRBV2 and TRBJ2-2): EPEVTQTPSHQVTQMGQEVILRCVPISNHLYFYWYRQILGQKVEFLVSFYNNEISEKSEIFDDQFSVERPDGSNFTLKIRSTKLEDSAMYFCASSEKSYTGELFFGEGSRLTVL.

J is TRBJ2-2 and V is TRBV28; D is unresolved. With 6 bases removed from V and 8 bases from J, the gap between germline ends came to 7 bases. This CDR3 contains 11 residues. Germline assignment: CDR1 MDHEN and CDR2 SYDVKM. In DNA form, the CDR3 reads TGTGCCAGCAGCCAGATGGGGGAGCTGTTTTTT. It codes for CASSQMGELFF.

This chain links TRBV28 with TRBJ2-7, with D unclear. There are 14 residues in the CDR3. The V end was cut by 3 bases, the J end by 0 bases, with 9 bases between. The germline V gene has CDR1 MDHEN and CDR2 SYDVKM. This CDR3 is CASSFFGSSYEQYF. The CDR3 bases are TGTGCCAGCAGTTTTTTCGGGTCCTCCTACGAGCAGTACTTC.

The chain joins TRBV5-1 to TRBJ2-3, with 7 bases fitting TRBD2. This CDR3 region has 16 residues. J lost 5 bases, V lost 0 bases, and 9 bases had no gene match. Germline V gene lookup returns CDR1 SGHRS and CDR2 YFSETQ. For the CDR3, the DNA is TGCGCCAGCAGCTTGGGACTAGCAGTCATACAAGATACGCAGTATTTT. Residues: CASSLGLAVIQDTQYF.

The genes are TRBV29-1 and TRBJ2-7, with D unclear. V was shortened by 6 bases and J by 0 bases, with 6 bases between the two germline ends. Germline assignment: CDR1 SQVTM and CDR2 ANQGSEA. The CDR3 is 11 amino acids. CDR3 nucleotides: TGCAGCGTGGAAAGCTCCTACGAGCAGTACTTC. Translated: CSVESSYEQYF.

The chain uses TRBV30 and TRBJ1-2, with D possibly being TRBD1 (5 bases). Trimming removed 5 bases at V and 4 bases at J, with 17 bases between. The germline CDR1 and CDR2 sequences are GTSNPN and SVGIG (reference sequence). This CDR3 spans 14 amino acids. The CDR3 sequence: CAWCLQGGLYGYTF. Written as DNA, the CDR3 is TGTGCCTGGTGCTTGCAGGGCGGACTCTATGGCTACACCTTC.